The TCR beta chain described here comes from a study of regulatory T cells in long-lasting Graves disease. Arm-PCR of CDR3 regions and iRepertoire HTBI primers were used to build TCR beta libraries. TCRdb fed the multiplex PCR reads into MiXCR, producing one record per CDR3 protein. The sample consists of around 470,000 distinct CDR3 sequences, 14% of them appearing once. This clonotype was detected many times. Time point reported: newly diagnosed GD, antithyroid drugs for less than 3 months. Generation of the TCR library employed RNA extracted from PBMCs. The data were also submitted as part of a second study, on T cells in Graves' hyperthyroidism and ophthalmopathy. That source notes: For the diagnoses, clinical symptoms, serum thyroxine and TRAb, thyroid ultrasound and orbital computed tomography were used.

This sequence originates from a woman aged 45-59 years with Graves disease. The material sequenced was peripheral blood mononuclear cells (PBMCs), taken at new diagnosis, from a patient treated with antithyroid drugs.

In DNA, the CDR3 is TGTGCCAGCAGCCTGACTAGCGGGAGGGAGACCCAGTACTTC. It is translated as CASSLTSGRETQYF. This sequence joins TRBV7-8 and TRBJ2-5, with 13 nucleotides matching TRBD2. The V gene's germline CDR1 is SGHVS and CDR2 FQNEAQ. V dropped 5 bases and J dropped 5; count of bases not matched to a gene: 2. The CDR3 is 14 amino acids.